This TCR beta chain was sequenced for a study of technical replicates of blood from a few donors. J lost 5 bases, V lost 6 bases, and 13 bases had no gene match. The CDR3 length is 15 residues. CDR1 is LNHNV, CDR2 YYDKDF, per germline (reference sequence). TCRdb's copy holds only in-frame clones and misses some; the assay was immunoSEQ multiplex PCR. The sample holds around 63,000 clones, more than 95% seen once. The chain uses TRBV15 and TRBJ2-7, with TRBD2 matching over 7 bases. Source material: T cells isolated from PBMCs. The clonotype was recovered from a human donor in good health. This CDR3 reads CATRKGRELFHEQYF. The CDR3 bases are TGTGCCACCAGAAAAGGGCGGGAGCTGTTCCACGAGCAGTACTTC.